This TCR beta chain was observed in a study of OX40 agonist ivuxolimab in advanced cancers. As for the study more broadly: Ivuxolimab was an agonistic, fully human IgG2 monoclonal antibody directed against OX40 (CD134), a costimulatory receptor. Among the roughly 52 dose-escalation patients, some 19 had hepatocellular carcinoma, 15 or so melanoma, 9 renal cell carcinoma and 9 head and neck cancer. In the dose-escalation cohort, around four fifths of patients were male, and the mean age was around 60 years, with a range of roughly 23 to 85. The monotherapy dose-escalation portion (N of about 57 patients) of the phase I ivuxolimab trial is reported in the paper. Peripheral TCRbeta sequencing aimed to test whether ivuxolimab altered TCR sequence diversity and caused clonal T-cell expansion. Partial responses were achieved by three dose-escalation patients, of whom one had hepatocellular carcinoma and two had cutaneous melanoma. Prior anti-PD-1, anti-PD-L1 or anti-CTLA-4 therapy was permitted, and checkpoint inhibitors had been received by less than 45% of dose-escalation patients. Intravenous ivuxolimab was administered to patients every 2 weeks at six dose levels: 0.01, 0.1, 0.3, 1.5, 3 and 10 mg/kg. Overall study outcomes, separate from this receptor: The antigen specificity of the clonally expanded peripheral T cells was not determined. Low levels of normalized T-cell clonal expansion were also seen in some nonresponding patients. In the 0.1-3.0 mg/kg groups, partial responders were among the patients with the lowest normalized peripheral clonal expansion, particularly in CD8+ T cells. After ivuxolimab, CD8+ T cells had more expanded clones than CD4+ T cells on average. At doses from 0.1 to 3.0 mg/kg, clonal expansion was seen in both CD4+ and CD8+ blood T cells between baseline and week 6.

Regarding this clone: The antigen it recognizes is unknown. Base qualities were left out, and no much larger clone turns up one base away.

The trial excluded patients who had a history of autoimmune disease or were on systemic immunosuppression. Peripheral blood for TCR sequencing was collected from all dose cohorts at baseline, on cycle 4 day 1, and on cycle 7 day 1. The samples were taken from a phase I, first-in-human, multicenter, open-label dose-escalation trial of ivuxolimab. Adults with locally advanced or metastatic melanoma, renal cell, hepatocellular, or head and neck squamous cell carcinoma were enrolled in the trial. Before TCR sequencing, CD4+ T cells and CD8+ T cells from peripheral blood were sorted into separate populations. To sequence the TCRbeta CDR3 region, genomic DNA was isolated from the sorted cells. The immunoSEQ Assay was used to sequence the TCRbeta CDR3 regions. TCRdb holds this immuneACCESS table with in-frame rearrangements only. Some clones are missing; in checked studies, unresolved V genes explain under half, and the rest has no known cause. Recorded for this sample are 35,000 to 50,000 clones; around 86% of them occurred a single time. About 12% of the sample lies in the top ten.

The sample was CD4+ or CD8+ T cells sorted from blood, taken in a trial of the OX40 agonist ivuxolimab. The TCR comes from an adult with an advanced solid tumor such as melanoma, head and neck, liver or kidney cancer.

Here is the DNA: TGTGCCAGCAGTTATACGACGATGAATCAGCCCCAGCATTTT. It codes for CASSYTTMNQPQHF. Recombination linked TRBV6-5 to TRBJ1-5; no D gene call is confident. The CDR3 goes from the cysteine to the phenylalanine over 14 residues. Of the read, only the CDR3 DNA is kept; its 42 bases are in frame from base 1. V is reduced by 3 bases and J by 4 bases, leaving a spacing of 10 bases between them. In the germline V gene, CDR1 corresponds to MNHEY and CDR2 to SVGAGI.